This T cell receptor beta chain appears in the sequencing data of a study of T cells in Graves' hyperthyroidism and ophthalmopathy. Study results and limitations: Blood also held most thyroid clonotypes expanded beyond 0.001. Stable hyperthyroidism and ophthalmopathy were separated using 13 V-J signatures. Ophthalmopathy, which appeared later, was predicted by the model a median about 5.9 months before onset.

Trimming left V 11 bases short and J 7 bases short, with 21 bases between. This CDR3 comprises 14 residues. CDR1 is LNHDA, CDR2 SQIVND, per germline (reference sequence). Using RNA transcripts as the source, TCR beta CDR3 regions were amplified. RT-PCR in the first round (using the HTBI primer set) targeted the TCR CDR3. TCRdb passed the multiplex PCR reads through MiXCR, listing each CDR3 protein once. The data contain around 260,000 distinct CDR3 sequences, less than 30% of them singletons. The diagnoses drew upon clinical symptoms, serum thyroxine and TRAb, thyroid ultrasound and orbital computed tomography. This clonotype was seen at least ten times. Antigen unknown.

The chain carries TRBV19 and TRBJ1-5; the D gene is possibly TRBD1 (5 bases). The sequencing sample was made of blood. This receptor was identified in a man in his forties with Graves' hyperthyroidism that later progressed to Graves' ophthalmopathy. CDR3 amino acids: CASKRDSPSQPQHF. Here the CDR3 DNA reads TGTGCCTCAAAGCGAGACAGCCCCTCGCAGCCCCAGCATTTT.